Listed below are T cell receptor beta chains from one sample, sequenced in a study of CD8 T cells in ankylosing spondylitis. TCRdb re-called the 5' RACE reads with MiXCR, one entry per CDR3 protein. This table has approximately 340,000 distinct CDR3 sequences, about 14% appearing once. Sequencing was performed on blood, either unsorted or a sorted T cell fraction (not recorded which). The receptors here all came from a male donor with ankylosing spondylitis or in good health (not recorded which). Both conserved end residues are part of each CDR3. A D gene is named only where the DNA matches it firmly. The size entry is marked missing in some rows and otherwise reads once, few, many or a size class.

>.|TRBV7-8|TRBJ2-2|.
CASRPGGPGELFF
>.|TRBV12-3/TRBV12-4|TRBJ1-2|.
CASSLDGGRYGYTF
>.|TRBV10-1|TRBJ2-3|.
CASSESTTDTQYF
>.|TRBV7-9|TRBJ2-1|.
CASSPGGGNEQFF
>.|TRBV20-1|TRBJ2-1|few
CSASSRGPSYNEQFF
>.|TRBV7-9|TRBJ1-3|few
CASSSTSPVEDGNTIYF
>TRBD1|TRBV11-2|TRBJ2-7|.
CASSFSGTGGLVGEQYF
>.|TRBV12-3/TRBV12-4|TRBJ2-4|many
CASSLGSGAKNIQYF
>.|TRBV7-9|TRBJ1-4|many
CASSLDGRANEKLFF
>TRBD1|TRBV5-1|TRBJ1-4|few
CASSLQGGGAGEKLFF
>.|TRBV11-1|TRBJ2-2|.
CASSLVSPRAVSGGELFF
>.|TRBV10-3|TRBJ1-4|.
CAIRPGAGVTEKLFF
>.|TRBV12-3/TRBV12-4|TRBJ1-4|many
CASRTHTGVEKLFF
>.|TRBV4-1|TRBJ2-7|few
CASSQGRAGGYEQYF
>.|TRBV12-3/TRBV12-4|TRBJ2-5|many
CASSFELGGGETQYF
>.|TRBV20-1|TRBJ2-7|.
CSASGPEGGSYEQYF
>.|TRBV10-1|TRBJ2-1|few
CASSESGLSTYNEQFF
>.|TRBV3-1|TRBJ2-7|.
CASSQASASSYEQYF
>.|TRBV10-3|TRBJ2-2|.
CASSLERTNTGELFF
>TRBD2|TRBV6-1|TRBJ2-1|.
CASRDLQRDYNEQFF
>.|TRBV5-6|TRBJ2-1|.
CASRSWSSYNEQFF
>TRBD1|TRBV5-1|TRBJ2-1|.
CASSSTARQGTPREQFF
>TRBD1|TRBV12-3/TRBV12-4|TRBJ1-1|many
CASSWGTGNTEAFF
>.|TRBV6-2/TRBV6-3|TRBJ2-3|.
CASSGALASTDTQYF
>.|TRBV2|TRBJ2-1|.
CASSAGTANEQFF
>.|TRBV29-1|TRBJ2-3|.
CSAVTSTDTQYF
>.|TRBV20-1|TRBJ2-5|few
CSARVWGPEETQYF
>.|TRBV12-3/TRBV12-4|TRBJ2-5|many
CASTLTGGETQYF
>TRBD1|TRBV15|TRBJ2-5|.
CATSRGIRDRGDQYF